These T cell receptor beta chains were read from a single sample in a study of monozygotic twins with inflammatory bowel disease. With the 5' RACE reads reprocessed, TCRdb shows one record per CDR3 protein and no DNA. Its listing shows 300,000 to 400,000 distinct CDR3 sequences. The sample taken for sequencing was blood. The receptor source for this set is a human donor with ulcerative colitis or Crohn's disease, or a healthy co-twin of an affected twin (not recorded which). CDR3s include the opening cysteine and the closing phenylalanine or tryptophan.

CASSGGTGERSYEQYF	TRBJ2-7	TRBV12-3/TRBV12-4
CASSIPRQGNTGELFF	TRBJ2-2	TRBV19
CASRRDRGLSYEQYF	TRBJ2-7	TRBV12-3/TRBV12-4
CASSLQGGQPQHF	TRBJ1-5	TRBV11-2
CSVGRSNTEAFF	TRBJ1-1	TRBV29-1
CASSLDPGDGTEAFF	TRBJ1-1	TRBV11-2
CASGLQRNNEQFF	TRBJ2-1	TRBV7-3
CASSLTGPIGGYTF	TRBJ1-2	TRBV7-9
CASSGRGDRDTYSNQPQHF	TRBJ1-5	TRBV6-1
CASSELGTSGGPKDTQYF	TRBJ2-3	TRBV25-1
CASTSGGGARTQYF	TRBJ2-5	TRBV5-6
CASSSRDARTDTQYF	TRBJ2-3	TRBV12-3/TRBV12-4
CASSDEGLLYEQYF	TRBJ2-7	TRBV5-1
CASSLGQALSTDTQYF	TRBJ2-3	TRBV5-1
CASRWLAGMIYEQYF	TRBJ2-7	TRBV7-2
CASSCGGRAQDEQFF	TRBJ2-1	TRBV12-3/TRBV12-4
CASSLTPFTDTQYF	TRBJ2-3	TRBV27
CASSLGQYYEQYF	TRBJ2-7	TRBV5-1
CASSLVTGTGELFF	TRBJ2-2	TRBV12-3/TRBV12-4
CASSYRSASYEQYF	TRBJ2-7	TRBV6-6
CSARGVAGDEQFF	TRBJ2-1	TRBV20-1
CSLTGTTEAFF	TRBJ1-1	TRBV20-1
CASSLASGHPNEQYF	TRBJ2-7	TRBV5-1
CASTSWGLAGPYEQYF	TRBJ2-7	TRBV7-2
CASSLSNNPDTQYF	TRBJ2-3	TRBV5-1
CASGLGAAGTYNEQFF	TRBJ2-1	TRBV12-5
CASGLGNFDTGELFF	TRBJ2-2	TRBV12-5
CASSFSGTGKFF	TRBJ2-1	TRBV6-1
CASRRTVGDEQYF	TRBJ2-7	TRBV7-2
CASLMTGSSSEQYF	TRBJ2-7	TRBV5-5
CASTVTSGNTIYF	TRBJ1-3	TRBV12-3/TRBV12-4
CASSFVGGLGEQFF	TRBJ2-1	TRBV12-3/TRBV12-4
CSAEGGFPQGQPQHF	TRBJ1-5	TRBV20-1
CSATGHVYGYTF	TRBJ1-2	TRBV20-1
CASSRTSGSKDEQFF	TRBJ2-1	TRBV12-3/TRBV12-4
CASSGLAGGSGEQFF	TRBJ2-1	TRBV10-2
CAISESLAGVRTGELFF	TRBJ2-2	TRBV10-3
CASSYSGSGRANTGELFF	TRBJ2-2	TRBV12-3/TRBV12-4
CSARHMTYEQYF	TRBJ2-7	TRBV20-1
CAISEGSGANTQYF	TRBJ2-3	TRBV10-3
CASSSDIVDQPQHF	TRBJ1-5	TRBV10-2
CASSEAGETYEQYF	TRBJ2-7	TRBV7-6
CASSQGGAGEQFF	TRBJ2-1	TRBV3-1
CSAGRQGLDTQYF	TRBJ2-3	TRBV20-1
CASSGSSWGTEAFF	TRBJ1-1	TRBV9
CASSVLLAGAGGSYNEQFF	TRBJ2-1	TRBV6-4
CASSRGQGASRRQETQYF	TRBJ2-5	TRBV11-2
CASIGSGSPGEQYF	TRBJ2-7	TRBV2
CASSVGTGSSGAFF	TRBJ1-1	TRBV9
CASSSGRSDSNQPQHF	TRBJ1-5	TRBV12-3/TRBV12-4
CASSWGGGRAYEQFF	TRBJ2-1	TRBV11-2
CSAREGYLSSYEQYF	TRBJ2-7	TRBV20-1
CAWRTPSASGRSHEQYF	TRBJ2-7	TRBV30
CASSPRVGTSGMNEQFF	TRBJ2-1	TRBV7-3
CASTSSFGGQFF	TRBJ2-1	TRBV6-1
CASRSGDLDEQFF	TRBJ2-1	TRBV12-3/TRBV12-4
CSARDPAQGYTEAFF	TRBJ1-1	TRBV20-1
CASSSGLAGLRDTQYF	TRBJ2-3	TRBV5-1